A selection of T cell receptor beta chains follows, all from one sample in a study of OX40 agonist ivuxolimab in advanced cancers. Sequenced by immunoSEQ multiplex PCR; TCRdb stores in-frame clones only, minus some. The data hold approximately 74,000 clones, with approximately 90% observed a single time. The starting material was CD4+ or CD8+ T cells sorted from blood, obtained in a trial of the OX40 agonist ivuxolimab. These receptors were obtained from an adult with an advanced solid tumor such as melanoma, head and neck, liver or kidney cancer. Each CDR3 is given with its conserved first and last residue. A D gene is named only where the DNA matches it firmly. Clone size is given for some rows only: seen once, a few or many times, or a class if the clone is expanded.

v_gene	j_gene	d_gene	abundance	CDR3nt	CDR3aa
TRBV27	TRBJ2-5	.	.	TGTGCCAGCAGTTTGTTCCCGACAGGCAGGGGTGGGGGTGAGACCCAGTACTTC	CASSLFPTGRGGGETQYF
TRBV11-1	TRBJ1-2	TRBD1	.	TGTGCCAGCAGCTCCGACAGGGGGCGAAGTGGCTACACCTTC	CASSSDRGRSGYTF
TRBV28	TRBJ1-5	.	.	TGTGCCAGCAGCCCAAGTGGGAAGAGCAATCAGCCCCAGCATTTT	CASSPSGKSNQPQHF
TRBV6-6	TRBJ1-6	.	.	TGTGCCAGCAGTTACTCAGGGTCCTATAATTCACCCCTCCACTTT	CASSYSGSYNSPLHF
TRBV7-3	TRBJ2-6	.	few	TGTGCCAGCAGCTTAGCTGGGGCCAACGTCCTGACTTTC	CASSLAGANVLTF
TRBV30	TRBJ2-1	TRBD2	.	TGTAGCGGGAGTGCATACAATGAGCAGTTCTTC	CSGSAYNEQFF
TRBV23-1	TRBJ2-5	TRBD1	.	TGCGCCAGACAGGGGGAGACCCAGTACTTC	CARQGETQYF
TRBV5-1	TRBJ2-7	.	.	TGCGCCAGCAGCTCACGAAACCGGGACGCTGAGCAGTACTTC	CASSSRNRDAEQYF
TRBV10-3	TRBJ2-1	TRBD2	.	TGTGCCATCAGTGACCGCGGGAGGGGGTCCAATGAGCAGTTCTTC	CAISDRGRGSNEQFF
TRBV4-3	TRBJ2-1	.	.	TGCGCCAGCAGCCAAGAGACCCCCCGTCGGGAGCAGTTCTTC	CASSQETPRREQFF
TRBV7-8	TRBJ1-4	.	once	TGTGCCAGCAGCTTAGATGGAACTAATGAAAAACTGTTTTTT	CASSLDGTNEKLFF
TRBV19	TRBJ2-7	TRBD2	once	TGTGCCAGTAGCGGGACTAGCGGAACGGGGGAGCAGTACTTC	CASSGTSGTGEQYF
TRBV2	TRBJ2-3	.	.	TGTGCCAGCAGTGAGAGGGGGTGGGGAGATACGCAGTATTTT	CASSERGWGDTQYF
TRBV28	TRBJ1-1	.	.	TGTGCCAGCAGTTTGGGCCGCACTGAAGCTTTCTTT	CASSLGRTEAFF
TRBV4-2	TRBJ2-5	.	.	TGTGCCAGCAGTCAAGAGTTCAGAGGGGCAATCCAAGAGACCCAGTACTTC	CASSQEFRGAIQETQYF
TRBV7-9	TRBJ2-7	TRBD1	.	TGTGCCAGCAGCCTAAACAGACAGGGGGCTAGCGAGCAGTACTTC	CASSLNRQGASEQYF
TRBV27	TRBJ2-7	TRBD2	.	TGTGCCAGCAGCGGAGGGACTAGCGGGAAATACTACGAGCAGTACTTC	CASSGGTSGKYYEQYF
TRBV5-1	TRBJ2-1	TRBD1	once	TGCGCCAGCAGGCTGGGACAGGGAGTCGATGAGCAGTTCTTC	CASRLGQGVDEQFF
TRBV28	TRBJ1-4	TRBD1	.	TGTGCCACCTCATACTCAGGGGGCGGGAATAATGAAAAACTGTTTTTT	CATSYSGGGNNEKLFF
TRBV27	TRBJ2-1	TRBD1	.	TGTGCCACCCTCCCGGGACAGACTTTTGGCGAGCAGTTCTTC	CATLPGQTFGEQFF
TRBV6-5	TRBJ2-5	.	.	TGTGCCAGCAGGCGGGACCACCCGGTATTAGAGACCCAGTACTTC	CASRRDHPVLETQYF
TRBV2	TRBJ2-3	.	.	TGTGCCAGCAGTGAAGCCCGACCCCCGGGTACAGATACGCAGTATTTT	CASSEARPPGTDTQYF